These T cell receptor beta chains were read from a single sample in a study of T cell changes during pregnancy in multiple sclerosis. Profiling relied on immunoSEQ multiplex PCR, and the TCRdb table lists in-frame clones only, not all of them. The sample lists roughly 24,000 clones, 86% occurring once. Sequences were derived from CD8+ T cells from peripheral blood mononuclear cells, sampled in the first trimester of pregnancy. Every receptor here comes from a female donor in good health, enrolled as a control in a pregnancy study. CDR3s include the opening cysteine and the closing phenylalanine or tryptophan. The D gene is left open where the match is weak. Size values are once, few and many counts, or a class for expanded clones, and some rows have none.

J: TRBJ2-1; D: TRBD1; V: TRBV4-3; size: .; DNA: TGCGCCAGCAGCCAAGAGAGGGGACAGAAGGGGGAGCAGTTCTTC; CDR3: CASSQERGQKGEQFF
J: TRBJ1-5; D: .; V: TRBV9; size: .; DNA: TGTGCCAGCAGCGTACAGGATCGGGGGCCCCAGCATTTT; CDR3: CASSVQDRGPQHF
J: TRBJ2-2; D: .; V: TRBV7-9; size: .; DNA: TGTGCCAGCAGCTCGGTTTCGGGCACCGGGGAGCTGTTTTTT; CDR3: CASSSVSGTGELFF
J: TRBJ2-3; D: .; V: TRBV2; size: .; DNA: TGTGCCAGCAGTGGGTTCACGGTGCACACAGATACGCAGTATTTT; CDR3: CASSGFTVHTDTQYF
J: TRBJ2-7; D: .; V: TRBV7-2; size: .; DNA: TGTGCCAGCAGCGTTACCTACGAGCAGTACTTC; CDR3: CASSVTYEQYF
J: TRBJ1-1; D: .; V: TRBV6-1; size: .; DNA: TGTGCCAGCAGAGAACGACAGCTGAACACTGAAGCTTTCTTT; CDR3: CASRERQLNTEAFF
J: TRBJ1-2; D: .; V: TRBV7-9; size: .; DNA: TGTGCCAGCAGCTTACAGGGCTGGTATGGCTACACCTTC; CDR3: CASSLQGWYGYTF
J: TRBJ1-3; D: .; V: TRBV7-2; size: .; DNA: TGTGCCAGCACCCAACTTCTTTACCCTAGCTCTGGAAACACCATATATTTT; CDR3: CASTQLLYPSSGNTIYF
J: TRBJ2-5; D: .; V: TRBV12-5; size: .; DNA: TGTGCTAGTGGCCGTGACTGGGAGACCCAGTACTTC; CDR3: CASGRDWETQYF
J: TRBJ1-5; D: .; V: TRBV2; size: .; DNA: TGTGCCAGCAGTGTTGGGCCAGATAGCAATCAGCCCCAGCATTTT; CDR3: CASSVGPDSNQPQHF
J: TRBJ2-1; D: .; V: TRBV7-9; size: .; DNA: TGTGCCAGCAGCTTTAGGACAGATGAGCAGTTCTTC; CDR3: CASSFRTDEQFF
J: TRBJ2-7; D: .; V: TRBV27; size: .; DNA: TGTGCCAGCAGTTTTGGCTTGGGCCCCTACGAGCAGTACTTC; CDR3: CASSFGLGPYEQYF
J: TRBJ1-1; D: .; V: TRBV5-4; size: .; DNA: TGTGCCAGCAGCTTCAGGGGCGGAACTGAAGCTTTCTTT; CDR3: CASSFRGGTEAFF
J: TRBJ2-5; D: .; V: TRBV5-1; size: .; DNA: TGCGCCAGCAGCTTTGGGGATGAGTCGGGAAGCGGGGAGACCCAGTACTTC; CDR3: CASSFGDESGSGETQYF
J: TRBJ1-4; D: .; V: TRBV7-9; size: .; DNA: TGTGCCAGCAGCTTAGGGCAGGGGAAGGAAAAACTGTTTTTT; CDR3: CASSLGQGKEKLFF
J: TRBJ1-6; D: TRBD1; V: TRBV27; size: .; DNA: TGTGCCAGCAGTTCGGGACAGGTTAATTCACCCCTCCACTTT; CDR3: CASSSGQVNSPLHF
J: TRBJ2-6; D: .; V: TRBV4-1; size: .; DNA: TGCGCCAGCAGTCGAGGGGGAACTGGGGCCAACGTCCTGACTTTC; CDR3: CASSRGGTGANVLTF
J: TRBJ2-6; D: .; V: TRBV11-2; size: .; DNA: TGTGCCAGCAGCTTAGAACTGGGGGCGGCATCTGGGGCCAACGTCCTGACTTTC; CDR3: CASSLELGAASGANVLTF
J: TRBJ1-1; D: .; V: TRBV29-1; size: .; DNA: TGCAGCTTTGGTTGGGGGGACACTGAAGCTTTCTTT; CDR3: CSFGWGDTEAFF
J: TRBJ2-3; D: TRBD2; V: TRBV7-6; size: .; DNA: TGTGCCAGCAGCCCGAGGACTAGCGGCACAGATACGCAGTATTTT; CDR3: CASSPRTSGTDTQYF
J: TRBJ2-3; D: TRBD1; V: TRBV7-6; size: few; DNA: TGTGCCATAGGGGGGACAGGGGGCATAGATACGCAGTATTTT; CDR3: CAIGGTGGIDTQYF
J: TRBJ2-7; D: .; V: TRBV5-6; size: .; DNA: TGTGCCAGCAGCTCCGATCTGACTCCCTACGAGCAGTACTTC; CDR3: CASSSDLTPYEQYF
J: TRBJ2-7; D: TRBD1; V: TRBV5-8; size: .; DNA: TGTGCCAGCAGCTTGGACAGGGGCGACCTCGAGCAGTACTTC; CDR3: CASSLDRGDLEQYF
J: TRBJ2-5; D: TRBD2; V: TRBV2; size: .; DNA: TGTGCCAGCAGGGCCGTAGCGGGGGGGCTTGAGACCCAGTACTTC; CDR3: CASRAVAGGLETQYF
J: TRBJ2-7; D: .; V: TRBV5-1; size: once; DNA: TGCGCCAGCAGCTTGGAAGTGCAGGGGCCGGCCTACGAGCAGTACTTC; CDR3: CASSLEVQGPAYEQYF
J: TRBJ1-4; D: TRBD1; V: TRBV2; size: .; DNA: TGTGCCAGCAGTGAGGGACAGCTTTACGAAAAACTGTTTTTT; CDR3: CASSEGQLYEKLFF
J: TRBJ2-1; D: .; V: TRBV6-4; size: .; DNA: TGTGCCAGCAGTGACTCTAGTTACAATGAGCAGTTCTTC; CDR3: CASSDSSYNEQFF
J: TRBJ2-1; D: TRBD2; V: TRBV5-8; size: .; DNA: TGTGCCAGCAGCTCTGGGCTAGCGGGGGTCTACAATGAGCAGTTCTTC; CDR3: CASSSGLAGVYNEQFF
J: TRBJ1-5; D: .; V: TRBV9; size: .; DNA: TGTGCCAGCAGCGTAGATGGAGGATACGATCAGCCCCAGCATTTT; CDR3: CASSVDGGYDQPQHF
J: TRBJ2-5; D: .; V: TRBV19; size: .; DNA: TGTGCCAGTAGTAGCGGGACAGCGAAAGAGACCCAGTACTTC; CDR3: CASSSGTAKETQYF
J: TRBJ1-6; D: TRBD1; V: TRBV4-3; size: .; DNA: TGCGCCAGCAGCCAAGATGGTGGGACAGGGATAACGGCCCTCCACTTT; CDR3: CASSQDGGTGITALHF
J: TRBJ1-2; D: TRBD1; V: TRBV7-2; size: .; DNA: TGTGCCAGCAGCCCGGACAGGGTTAGTTACTATGGCTACACCTTC; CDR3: CASSPDRVSYYGYTF
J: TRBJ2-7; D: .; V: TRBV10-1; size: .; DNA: TGCGCCAGCAGTGAGCCGGGAGTTGGCTTTGACGAGCAGTACTTC; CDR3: CASSEPGVGFDEQYF
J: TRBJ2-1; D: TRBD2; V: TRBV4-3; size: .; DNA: TGCGCCAGCAGCCAAGCGACTAGCGGGGGATACAATGAGCAGTTCTTC; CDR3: CASSQATSGGYNEQFF
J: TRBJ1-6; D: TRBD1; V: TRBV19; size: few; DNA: TGTGCCAGTAGCGACAGGGAAGGAAATTCACCCCTCCACTTT; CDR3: CASSDREGNSPLHF
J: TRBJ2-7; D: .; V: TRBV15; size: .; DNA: TGTGCCACCAGCAGGGCAGAAGCGGTGAGTGAGCAGTACTTC; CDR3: CATSRAEAVSEQYF
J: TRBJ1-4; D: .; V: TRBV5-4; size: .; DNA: TGTGCCAGCAGCTTGTTGGAGGATGAAAAACTGTTTTTT; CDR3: CASSLLEDEKLFF
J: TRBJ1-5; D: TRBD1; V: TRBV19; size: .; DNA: TGTGCCAGTAGCTCACCGGACAGGGCGACTCAGCCCCAGCATTTT; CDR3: CASSSPDRATQPQHF
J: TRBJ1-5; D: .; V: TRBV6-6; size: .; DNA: TGTGCCAGCAGTTACTCGATTTCCAGTCTCCAGCATTTT; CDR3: CASSYSISSLQHF
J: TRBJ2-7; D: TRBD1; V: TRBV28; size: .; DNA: TGTGCCAGCAGCAACTTCCCGGGACAGGGCTTCTACGAGCAGTACTTC; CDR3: CASSNFPGQGFYEQYF
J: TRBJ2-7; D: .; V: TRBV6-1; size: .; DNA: TGTGCCAGCCGGCCCTGGCAGGGAAACCCCTACGAGCAGTACTTC; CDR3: CASRPWQGNPYEQYF
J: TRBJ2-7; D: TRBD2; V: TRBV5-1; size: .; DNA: TGCGCCAGCAGCTCCTTACCGGGACTAGCGGGGATAGTCTACGAGCAGTACTTC; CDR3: CASSSLPGLAGIVYEQYF
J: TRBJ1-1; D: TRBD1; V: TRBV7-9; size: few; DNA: TGTGCCACCAGGGGGGGCACTGAAGCTTTCTTT; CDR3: CATRGGTEAFF
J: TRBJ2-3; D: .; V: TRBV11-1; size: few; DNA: TGTGCCAGCGACCTCGGGGGAACCACAGATACGCAGTATTTT; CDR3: CASDLGGTTDTQYF
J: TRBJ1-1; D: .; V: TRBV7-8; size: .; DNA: TGTGCCAGCAGCTTAGCGCCAAACGGTGAAGCTTTCTTT; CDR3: CASSLAPNGEAFF
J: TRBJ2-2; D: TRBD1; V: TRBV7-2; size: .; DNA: TGTGCCAGCAGCTTAGGAAGCGACAGGGTCACCGGGGAGCTGTTTTTT; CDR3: CASSLGSDRVTGELFF
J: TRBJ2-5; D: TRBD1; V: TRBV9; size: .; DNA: TGTGCCAGCAGCGGTGGGGGCAGGGGGCTTGAGACCCAGTACTTC; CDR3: CASSGGGRGLETQYF
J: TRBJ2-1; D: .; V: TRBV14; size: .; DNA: TGTGCCAGCAGCCAAGACGAGACAGACTCCTACAATGAGCAGTTCTTC; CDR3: CASSQDETDSYNEQFF
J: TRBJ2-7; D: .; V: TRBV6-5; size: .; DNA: TGTGCCAGCAGTTACGAGCAGGGGACCACCTACGAGCAGTACTTC; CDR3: CASSYEQGTTYEQYF